The source of this TCR beta chain is a study of monozygotic twins with inflammatory bowel disease (dated by TCRdb to the late 2010s). About the study as a whole: In total, roughly 28 monozygotic twin pairs made up the full study: 19 Danish pairs, all IBD-discordant, plus nine German pairs, of which four were IBD-concordant and five were IBD-discordant. Within discordant pairs, disease-associated traits were sought mainly by comparing IBD patients with their genetically identical healthy co-twins. Each individual had, on average, about 151 000 unique TCRalpha sequences and 181 000 unique TCRbeta sequences available for analysis. Broad study findings and their caveats: The results gave no support for a single strong signal or clonotype linked to IBD. Fewer clonotypes were shared with other individuals by IBD patients than by healthy twins, most markedly in patients showing signs of disease activity. The analysis was unable to tell different T cell subtypes apart. Because patients were on differing immunosuppressive treatments, the repertoires may have picked up extra background noise and inter-individual variability. Concordant and discordant twins showed no difference in repertoire similarity, possibly because of limited statistical power. Measured by the inverse Simpson index, TCRbeta repertoire diversity was lower in IBD patients than in their healthy co-twins.

From each donor, a roughly 2.6 ml peripheral blood sample was collected into PAXgene tubes and stored at -80 degrees C. Total RNA was isolated from whole blood with the PAXgene blood miRNA kit on an automated QIAcube, without T cell sorting. Peripheral blood from monozygotic twin pairs who were concordant or discordant for inflammatory bowel disease underwent deep TCRalpha and TCRbeta repertoire profiling using unique molecular barcoding. Smoking habits were recorded for all twin pairs, with individuals classified as current, former or never smokers. The CDR3 covers 16 residues, taking in both the cysteine and the phenylalanine. No DNA was logged. The germline V gene supplies CDR1 SQVTM and CDR2 ANQGSEA. Of note for this clonotype: No antigen is known for it.

Library construction relied on 5' RACE. For each TCR library, approximately 3.5 ug of total RNA was used. For each sample, cDNA synthesis was carried out in eight separate reactions using SMARTScribe reverse transcriptase. Unique molecular identifiers containing a 6-nucleotide sample barcode were introduced through template switching during cDNA synthesis. Two nested PCRs of roughly 16 and 10 cycles amplified the TCRalpha and TCRbeta cDNA, and bead purification followed each PCR. Before amplification, cDNA was treated with uracil DNA-glycosylase and purified using the QIAquick PCR purification kit. The second PCR added Illumina TruSeq-compatible adapters along with sample-specific barcodes. TapeStation and Qubit were used to check library quality and concentration, and 4.5 to 6.5 ng of each library was pooled. Sequencing of pooled libraries was carried out on an Illumina HiSeq2500 single-index Rapid Run using 2 x 100 bp reads and custom sequencing primers. In the paper's pipeline: PCR and sequencing errors were corrected by UMI-based consensus assembly using MiGEC version 1.2.6. MiXCR version 2.1.1 was used for V(D)J alignment, clonotype assembly and CDR3 extraction. To normalise gene usage, clonotype sharing and MAIT/NKT TCR abundance, the analysis used the top 1000, 10 000 and 20 000 clonotypes per sample. Diversity was computed as the inverse Simpson index with the vegan R package after downsampling to 27 000 UMIs. Paired Mann-Whitney U tests were applied to discordant twin pairs, and Benjamini-Hochberg correction was used for multiple testing. TCRdb reprocessed the reads and provides one entry for every CDR3 protein sequence; no DNA is given. The V and J calls come from TCRdb's annotation, not from the publication. The table for this sample lists just over 300,000 distinct CDR3 sequences. The top ten clonotypes cover more than 4.5% of the sample.

Source material: blood. The V and J segments used are TRBV29-1 and TRBJ2-1; the D call of TRBD2 rests on TCRdb alone, since no DNA is present to check it. This receptor was taken from a human donor with ulcerative colitis or Crohn's disease, or a healthy co-twin of an affected twin (not recorded which). The CDR3 protein is CSVEDSTSGFYNEQFF.